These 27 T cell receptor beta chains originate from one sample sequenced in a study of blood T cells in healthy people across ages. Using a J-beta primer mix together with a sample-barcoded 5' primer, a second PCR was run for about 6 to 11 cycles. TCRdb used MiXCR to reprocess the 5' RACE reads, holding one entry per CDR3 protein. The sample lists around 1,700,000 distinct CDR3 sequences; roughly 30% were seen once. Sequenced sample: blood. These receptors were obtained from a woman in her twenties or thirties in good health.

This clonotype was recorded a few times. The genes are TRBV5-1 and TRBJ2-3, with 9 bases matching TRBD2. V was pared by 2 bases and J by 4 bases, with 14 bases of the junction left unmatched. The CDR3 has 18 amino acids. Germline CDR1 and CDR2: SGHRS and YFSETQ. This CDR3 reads CASSLPNLAGIRSDTQYF. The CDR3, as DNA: TGCGCCAGCAGCTTACCCAATCTAGCGGGGATCAGATCAGATACGCAGTATTTT.

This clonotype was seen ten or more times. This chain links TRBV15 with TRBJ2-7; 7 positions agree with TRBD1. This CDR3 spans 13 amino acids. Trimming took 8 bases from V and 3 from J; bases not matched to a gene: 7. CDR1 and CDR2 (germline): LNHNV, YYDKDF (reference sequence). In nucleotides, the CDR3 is TGTGCCACCTCCGGACAGGCCGGCTACGAGCAGTACTTC. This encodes CATSGQAGYEQYF.

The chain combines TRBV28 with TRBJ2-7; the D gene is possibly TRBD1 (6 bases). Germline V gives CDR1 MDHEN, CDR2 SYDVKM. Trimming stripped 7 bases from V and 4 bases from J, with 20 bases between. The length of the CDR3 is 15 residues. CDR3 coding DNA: TGTGCCAGCAATACCGCCGGGGCAGGGGATTACGAGCAGTACTTC. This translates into CASNTAGAGDYEQYF. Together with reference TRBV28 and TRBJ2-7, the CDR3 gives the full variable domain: DVKVTQSSRYLVKRTGEKVFLECVQDMDHENMFWYRQDPGLGLRLIYFSYDVKMKEKGDIPEGYSVSREKKERFSLILESASTNQTSMYLCASNTAGAGDYEQYFGPGTRLTVT.

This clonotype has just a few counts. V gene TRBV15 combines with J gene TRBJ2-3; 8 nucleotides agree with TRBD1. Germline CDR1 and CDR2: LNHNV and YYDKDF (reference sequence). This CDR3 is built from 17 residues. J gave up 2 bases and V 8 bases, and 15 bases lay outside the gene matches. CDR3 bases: TGTGCCACCGGGGGCGGCCGTGGGACAGGCTTCACAGATACGCAGTATTTT. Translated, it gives CATGGGRGTGFTDTQYF.

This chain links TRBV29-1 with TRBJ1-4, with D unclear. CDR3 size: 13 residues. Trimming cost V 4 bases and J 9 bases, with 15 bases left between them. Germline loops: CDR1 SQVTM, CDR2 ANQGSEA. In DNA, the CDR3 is TGCAGCGTTGTAAACCCGCCTGACCAAAAACTGTTTTTT. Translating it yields CSVVNPPDQKLFF.

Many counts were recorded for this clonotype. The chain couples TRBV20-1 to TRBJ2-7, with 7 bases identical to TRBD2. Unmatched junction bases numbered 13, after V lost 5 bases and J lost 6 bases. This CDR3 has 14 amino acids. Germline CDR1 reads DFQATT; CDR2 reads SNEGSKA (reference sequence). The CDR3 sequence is CSAHSRLAPTEQYF. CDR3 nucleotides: TGCAGTGCTCATTCGCGACTAGCCCCTACCGAGCAGTACTTC.

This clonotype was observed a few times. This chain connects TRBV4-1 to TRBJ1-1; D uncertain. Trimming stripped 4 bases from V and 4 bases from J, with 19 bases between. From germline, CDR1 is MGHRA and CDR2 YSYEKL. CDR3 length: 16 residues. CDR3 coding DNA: TGCGCCAGCAGCCCGGAACCGGACGGAGCAGGCACTGAAGCTTTCTTT. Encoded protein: CASSPEPDGAGTEAFF.

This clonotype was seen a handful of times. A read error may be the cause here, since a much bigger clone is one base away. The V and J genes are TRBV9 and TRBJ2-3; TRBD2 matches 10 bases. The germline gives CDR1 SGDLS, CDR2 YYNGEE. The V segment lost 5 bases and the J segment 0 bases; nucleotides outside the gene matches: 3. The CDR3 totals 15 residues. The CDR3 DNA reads TGTGCCAGCAGGGCGACTAGCGGGAGCACAGATACGCAGTATTTT. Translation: CASRATSGSTDTQYF.

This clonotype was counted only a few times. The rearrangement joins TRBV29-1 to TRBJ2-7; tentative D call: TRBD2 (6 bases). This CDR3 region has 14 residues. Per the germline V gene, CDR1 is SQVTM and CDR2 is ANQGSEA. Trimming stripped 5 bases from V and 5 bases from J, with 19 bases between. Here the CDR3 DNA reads TGCAGCGTTAGGTTAATGCTAGCGAGGGACGAGCAGTACTTC. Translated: CSVRLMLARDEQYF.

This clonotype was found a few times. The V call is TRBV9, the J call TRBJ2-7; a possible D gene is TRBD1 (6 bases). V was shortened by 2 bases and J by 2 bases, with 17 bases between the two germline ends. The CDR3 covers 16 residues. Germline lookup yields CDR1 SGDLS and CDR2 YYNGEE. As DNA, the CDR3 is TGTGCCAGCAGCGTGGGTCGGACAGACGAAACCTACGAGCAGTACTTC. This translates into CASSVGRTDETYEQYF.

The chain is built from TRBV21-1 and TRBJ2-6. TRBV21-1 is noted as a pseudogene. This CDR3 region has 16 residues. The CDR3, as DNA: TGTGCCAGCAGCCCTCACGAAACAGCAGGGGCCAACGTCCTGACTTTC. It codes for CASSPHETAGANVLTF.

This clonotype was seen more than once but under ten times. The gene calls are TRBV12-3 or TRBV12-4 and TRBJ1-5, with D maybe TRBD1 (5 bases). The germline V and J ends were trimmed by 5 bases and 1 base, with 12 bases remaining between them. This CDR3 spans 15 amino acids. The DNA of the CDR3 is TGTGCCAGCAGTCCCGCGGGGCTAAGCAATCAGCCCCAGCATTTT. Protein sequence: CASSPAGLSNQPQHF.

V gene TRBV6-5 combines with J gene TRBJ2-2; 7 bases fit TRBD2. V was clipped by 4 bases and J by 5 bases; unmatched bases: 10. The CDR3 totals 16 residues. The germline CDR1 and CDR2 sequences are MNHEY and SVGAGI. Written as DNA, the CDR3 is TGTGCCAGCAGTTCTCTAGACGGGAGGAGGACCGGGGAGCTGTTTTTT. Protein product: CASSSLDGRRTGELFF.

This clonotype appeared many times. CDR3 residues: CASADIGDTQYF. CDR3 nucleotide sequence: TGTGCCAGCGCGGATATCGGGGATACGCAGTATTTT. The chain combines TRBV7-9 with TRBJ2-3; D is unresolved. This CDR3 is 12 amino acids long. The germline V gene has CDR1 SEHNR and CDR2 FQNEAQ (reference sequence). V was trimmed by 8 bases and J by 6 bases, leaving 12 bases between them.

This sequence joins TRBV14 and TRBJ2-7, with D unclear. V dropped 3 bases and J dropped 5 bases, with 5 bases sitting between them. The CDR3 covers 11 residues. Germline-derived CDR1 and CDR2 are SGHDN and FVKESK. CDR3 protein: CASSQIHEQYF. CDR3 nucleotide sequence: TGTGCCAGCAGCCAGATCCACGAGCAGTACTTC.

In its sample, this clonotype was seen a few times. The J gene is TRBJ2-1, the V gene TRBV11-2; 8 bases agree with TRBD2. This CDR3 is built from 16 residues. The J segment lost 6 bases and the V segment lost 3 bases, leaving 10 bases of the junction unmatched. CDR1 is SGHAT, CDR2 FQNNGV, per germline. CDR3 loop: CASSFIAGPRGNEQFF. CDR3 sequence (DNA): TGTGCCAGCAGCTTTATAGCGGGGCCCAGGGGCAATGAGCAGTTCTTC.

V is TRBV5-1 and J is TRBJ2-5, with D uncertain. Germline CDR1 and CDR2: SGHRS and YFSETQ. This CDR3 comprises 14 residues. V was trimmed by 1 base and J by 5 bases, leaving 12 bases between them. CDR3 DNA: TGCGCCAGCAGCTTGAGATCAAGGCGGGAGACCCAGTACTTC. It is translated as CASSLRSRRETQYF.

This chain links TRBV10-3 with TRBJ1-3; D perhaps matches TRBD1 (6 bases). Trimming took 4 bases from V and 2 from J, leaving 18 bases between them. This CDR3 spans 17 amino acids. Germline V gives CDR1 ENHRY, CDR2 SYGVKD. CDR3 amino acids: CAISGRSGDTAGNTIYF. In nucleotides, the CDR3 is TGTGCCATCAGTGGAAGGAGTGGGGACACCGCTGGAAACACCATATATTTT.

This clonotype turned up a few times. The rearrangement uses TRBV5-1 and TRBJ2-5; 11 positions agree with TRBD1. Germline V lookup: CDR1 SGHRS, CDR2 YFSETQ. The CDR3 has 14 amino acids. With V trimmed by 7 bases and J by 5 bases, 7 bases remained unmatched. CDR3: CASGPGQGVETQYF. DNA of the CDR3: TGCGCCAGCGGACCGGGACAGGGGGTGGAGACCCAGTACTTC.

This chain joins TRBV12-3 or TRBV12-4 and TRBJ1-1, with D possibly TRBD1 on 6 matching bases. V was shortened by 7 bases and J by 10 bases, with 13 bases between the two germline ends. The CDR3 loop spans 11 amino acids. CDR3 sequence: CASTDRLTAFF. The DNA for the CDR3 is TGTGCCAGCACCGACAGGTTAACAGCTTTCTTT.

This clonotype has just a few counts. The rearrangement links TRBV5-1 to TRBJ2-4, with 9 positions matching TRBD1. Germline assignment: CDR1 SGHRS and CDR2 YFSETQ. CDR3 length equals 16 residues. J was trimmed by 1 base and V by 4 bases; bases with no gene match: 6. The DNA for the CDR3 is TGCGCCAGCAGCGCGATACAGGGGGCGGCCAAAAACATTCAGTACTTC. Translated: CASSAIQGAAKNIQYF.

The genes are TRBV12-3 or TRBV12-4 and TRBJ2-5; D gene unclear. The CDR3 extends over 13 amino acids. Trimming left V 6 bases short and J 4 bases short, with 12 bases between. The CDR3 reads CASRIAPLETQYF. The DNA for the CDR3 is TGTGCCAGCAGAATCGCCCCCCTAGAGACCCAGTACTTC.

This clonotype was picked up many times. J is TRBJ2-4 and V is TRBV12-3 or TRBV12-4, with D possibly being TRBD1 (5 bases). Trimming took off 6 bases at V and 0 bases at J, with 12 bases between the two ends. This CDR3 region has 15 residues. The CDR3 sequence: CASRNQGVAKNIQYF. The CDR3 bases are TGTGCCAGCAGAAATCAGGGTGTAGCCAAAAACATTCAGTACTTC.

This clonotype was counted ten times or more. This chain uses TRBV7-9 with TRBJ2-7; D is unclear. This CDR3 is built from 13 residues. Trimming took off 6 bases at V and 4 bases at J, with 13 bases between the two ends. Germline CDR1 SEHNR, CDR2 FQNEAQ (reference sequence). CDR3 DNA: TGTGCCAGCAGTTCCTTGGACGCATACGAGCAGTACTTC. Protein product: CASSSLDAYEQYF.

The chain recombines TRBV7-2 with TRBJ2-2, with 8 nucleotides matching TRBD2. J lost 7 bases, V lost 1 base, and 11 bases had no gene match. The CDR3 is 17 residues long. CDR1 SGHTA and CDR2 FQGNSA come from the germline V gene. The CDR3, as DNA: TGTGCCAGCAGCTTAGGCCCCGGGAGGGCCGGTCACGGGGAGCTGTTTTTT. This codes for CASSLGPGRAGHGELFF.

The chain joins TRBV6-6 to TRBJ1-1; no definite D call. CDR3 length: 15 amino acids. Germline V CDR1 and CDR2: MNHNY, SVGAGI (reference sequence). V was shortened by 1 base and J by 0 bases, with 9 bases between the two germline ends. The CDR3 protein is CASSYLKRVNTEAFF. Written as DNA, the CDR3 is TGTGCCAGCAGTTACTTGAAGAGGGTGAACACTGAAGCTTTCTTT.

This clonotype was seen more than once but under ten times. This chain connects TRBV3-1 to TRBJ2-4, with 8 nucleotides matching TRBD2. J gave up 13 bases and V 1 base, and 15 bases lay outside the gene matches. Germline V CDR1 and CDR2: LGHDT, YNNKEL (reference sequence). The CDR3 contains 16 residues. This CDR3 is CASSQGFGGAYNEQYF. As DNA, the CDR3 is TGTGCCAGCAGCCAAGGGTTCGGGGGGGCCTACAATGAGCAGTACTTC.